The T cell receptor (beta chain) under discussion was sequenced for a study of shared clonotypes between healthy human individuals. TCRdb's copy holds only in-frame clones and misses some; the assay was immunoSEQ multiplex PCR. Counted here are 400,000 to 600,000 clones, roughly 95% occurring once; the ten biggest clones make up under 0.065%. V lost 2 bases and J 2 bases, leaving 14 bases between the germline ends. The germline CDR1 and CDR2 sequences are SGHTA and FQGNSA. This CDR3 region has 16 residues. The source of this sequence is a woman in her twenties or thirties in good health. The chain links TRBV7-2 to TRBJ2-3; no firm D call. The specimen sequenced was naive CD4+ T cells sorted from blood. Stated subset: CD45RA+ positively selected. CDR3 nucleotide sequence: TGTGCCAGCAGCTTAAATTTTCTCTTAGTCACAGATACGCAGTATTTT. Residues: CASSLNFLLVTDTQYF. Full variable domain (outside the CDR3, taken from reference TRBV7-2 and TRBJ2-3): GAGVSQSPSNKVTEKGKDVELRCDPISGHTALYWYRQSLGQGLEFLIYFQGNSAPDKSGLPSDRFSAERTGGSVSTLTIQRTQQEDSAVYLCASSLNFLLVTDTQYFGPGTRLTVL.